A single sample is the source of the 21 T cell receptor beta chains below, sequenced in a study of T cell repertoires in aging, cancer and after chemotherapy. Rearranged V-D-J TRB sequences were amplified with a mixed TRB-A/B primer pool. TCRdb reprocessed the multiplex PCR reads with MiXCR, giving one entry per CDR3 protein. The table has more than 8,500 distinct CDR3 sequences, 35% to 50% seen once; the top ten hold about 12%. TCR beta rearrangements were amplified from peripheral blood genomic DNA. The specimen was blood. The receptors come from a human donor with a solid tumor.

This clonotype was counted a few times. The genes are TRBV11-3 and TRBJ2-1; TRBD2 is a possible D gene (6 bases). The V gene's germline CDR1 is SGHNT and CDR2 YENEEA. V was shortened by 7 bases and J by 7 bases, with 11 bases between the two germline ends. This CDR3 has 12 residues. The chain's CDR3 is CASTLSGNEQFF. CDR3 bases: TGTGCCAGCACTCTTAGCGGAAATGAGCAGTTCTTC.

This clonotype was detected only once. The CDR3 DNA follows: TGTGCCAGTAGTGGCCAGAGCTCCTATAATTCACCCCTCCACTTT. Its protein product is CASSGQSSYNSPLHF. The rearrangement uses TRBV19 and TRBJ1-6; D unclear. This CDR3 contains 15 residues. Trimming left V 5 bases short and J 0 bases short, with 8 bases between. Germline-derived CDR1 and CDR2 are LNHDA and SQIVND (reference sequence).

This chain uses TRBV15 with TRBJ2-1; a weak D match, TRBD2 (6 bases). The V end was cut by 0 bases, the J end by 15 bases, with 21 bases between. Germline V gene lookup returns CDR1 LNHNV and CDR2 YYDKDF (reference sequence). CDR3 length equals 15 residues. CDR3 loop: CATSRDIDSHRGRFF. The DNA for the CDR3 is TGTGCCACCAGCAGAGATATCGACAGCCACCGGGGGAGGTTCTTC.

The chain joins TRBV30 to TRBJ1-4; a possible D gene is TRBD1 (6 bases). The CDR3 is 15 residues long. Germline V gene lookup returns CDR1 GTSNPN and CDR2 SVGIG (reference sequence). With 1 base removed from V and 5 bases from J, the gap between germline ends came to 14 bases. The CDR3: CAWSAYGTQNEKLFF. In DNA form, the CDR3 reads TGTGCCTGGAGTGCCTACGGGACACAGAATGAAAAACTGTTTTTT.

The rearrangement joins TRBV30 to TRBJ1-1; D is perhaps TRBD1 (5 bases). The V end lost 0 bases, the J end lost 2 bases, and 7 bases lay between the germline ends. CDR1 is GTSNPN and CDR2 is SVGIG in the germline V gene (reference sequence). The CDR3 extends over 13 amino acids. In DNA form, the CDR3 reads TGTGCCTGGAGTGTCGACAGAAACACTGAAGCTTTCTTT. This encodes CAWSVDRNTEAFF.

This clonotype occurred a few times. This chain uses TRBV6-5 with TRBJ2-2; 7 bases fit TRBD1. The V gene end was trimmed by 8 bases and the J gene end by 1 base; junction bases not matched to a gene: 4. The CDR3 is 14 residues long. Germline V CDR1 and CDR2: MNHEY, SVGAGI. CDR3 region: CASGRDRNTGELFF. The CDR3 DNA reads TGTGCCAGCGGCCGGGACAGGAACACCGGGGAGCTGTTTTTT.

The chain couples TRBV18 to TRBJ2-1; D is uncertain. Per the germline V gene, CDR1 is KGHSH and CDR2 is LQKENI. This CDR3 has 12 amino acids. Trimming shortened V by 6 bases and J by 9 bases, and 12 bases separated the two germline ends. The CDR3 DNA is TGTGCCAGCTCCCAAATAGGCACTGAGCAGTTCTTC. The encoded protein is CASSQIGTEQFF.

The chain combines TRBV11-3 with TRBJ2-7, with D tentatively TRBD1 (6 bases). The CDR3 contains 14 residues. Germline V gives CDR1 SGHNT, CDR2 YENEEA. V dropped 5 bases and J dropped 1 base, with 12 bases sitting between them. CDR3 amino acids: CASSRGQQSYEQYF. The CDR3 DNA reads TGTGCCAGCAGCCGCGGACAGCAATCCTACGAGCAGTACTTC.

The CDR3 nucleotides are TGTGCCAGCAGCAAAGGGACTGAGCAGTTCTTC. As protein: CASSKGTEQFF. V is TRBV5-4 and J is TRBJ2-1; D possibly uses TRBD1 or TRBD2 (5 bases each). This CDR3 has 11 amino acids. V dropped 4 bases and J dropped 9 bases, with 8 bases sitting between them. Germline values: CDR1 SGHNT, CDR2 YYREEE (reference sequence).

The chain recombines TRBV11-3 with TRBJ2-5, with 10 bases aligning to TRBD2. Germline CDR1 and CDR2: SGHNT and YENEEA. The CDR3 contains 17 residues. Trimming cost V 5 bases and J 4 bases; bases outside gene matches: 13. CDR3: CASSRDLLAGVRETQYF. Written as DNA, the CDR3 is TGTGCCAGCAGCCGAGATTTGCTAGCGGGAGTACGAGAGACCCAGTACTTC.

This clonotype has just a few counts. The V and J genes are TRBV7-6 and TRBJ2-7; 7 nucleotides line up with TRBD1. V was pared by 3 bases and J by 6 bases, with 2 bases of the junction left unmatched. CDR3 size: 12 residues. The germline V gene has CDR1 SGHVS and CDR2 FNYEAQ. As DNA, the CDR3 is TGTGCCAGCAGCTTTTCAGGGGGCGAGCAGTACTTC. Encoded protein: CASSFSGGEQYF.

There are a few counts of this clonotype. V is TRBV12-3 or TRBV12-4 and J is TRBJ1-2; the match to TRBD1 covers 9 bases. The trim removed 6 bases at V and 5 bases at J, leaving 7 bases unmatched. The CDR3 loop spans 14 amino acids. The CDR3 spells CASRGQGLGYGYTF. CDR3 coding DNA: TGTGCCAGCAGGGGACAGGGCCTTGGATATGGCTACACCTTC.

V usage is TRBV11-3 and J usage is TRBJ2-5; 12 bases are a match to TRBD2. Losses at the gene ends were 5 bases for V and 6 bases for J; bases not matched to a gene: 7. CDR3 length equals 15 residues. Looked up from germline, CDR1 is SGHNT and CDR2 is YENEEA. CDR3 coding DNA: TGTGCCAGCAGCCTGACTAGCGGGAGTGTGAAGACCCAGTACTTC. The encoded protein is CASSLTSGSVKTQYF.

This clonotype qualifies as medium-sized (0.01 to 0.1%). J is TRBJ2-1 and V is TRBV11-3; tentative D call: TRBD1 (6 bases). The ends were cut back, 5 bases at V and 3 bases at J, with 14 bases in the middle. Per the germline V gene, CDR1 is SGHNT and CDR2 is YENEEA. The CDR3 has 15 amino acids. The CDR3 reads CASSGGRIDYNEQFF. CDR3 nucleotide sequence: TGTGCCAGCAGCGGGGGCAGGATCGACTACAATGAGCAGTTCTTC.

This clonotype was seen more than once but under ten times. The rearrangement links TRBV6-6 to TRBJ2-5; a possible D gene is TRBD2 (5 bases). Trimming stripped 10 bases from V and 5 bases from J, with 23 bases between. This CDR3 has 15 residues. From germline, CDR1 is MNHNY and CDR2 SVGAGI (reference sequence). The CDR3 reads CATKTSRRQSETQYF. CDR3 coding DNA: TGTGCCACCAAAACAAGCAGGAGGCAGTCGGAGACCCAGTACTTC.

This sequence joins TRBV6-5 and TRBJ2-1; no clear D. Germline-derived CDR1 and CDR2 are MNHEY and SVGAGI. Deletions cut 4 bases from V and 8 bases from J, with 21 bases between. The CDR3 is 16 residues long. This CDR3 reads CASSFSAAGRVYEQFF. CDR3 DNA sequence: TGTGCCAGCAGTTTCTCGGCTGCAGGACGTGTCTATGAGCAGTTCTTC.

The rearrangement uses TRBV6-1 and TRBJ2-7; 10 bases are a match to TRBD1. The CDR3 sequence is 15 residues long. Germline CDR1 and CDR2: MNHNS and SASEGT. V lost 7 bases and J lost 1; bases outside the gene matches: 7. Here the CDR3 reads CASKEGTGVSYEQYF. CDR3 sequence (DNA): TGTGCCAGCAAGGAGGGGACAGGGGTTTCCTACGAGCAGTACTTC.

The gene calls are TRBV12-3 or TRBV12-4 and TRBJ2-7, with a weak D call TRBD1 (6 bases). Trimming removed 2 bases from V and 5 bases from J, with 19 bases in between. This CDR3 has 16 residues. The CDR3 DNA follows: TGTGCCAGCAGTTTACCTCCGACAGGTTCGTTAGACGAGCAGTACTTC. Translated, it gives CASSLPPTGSLDEQYF.

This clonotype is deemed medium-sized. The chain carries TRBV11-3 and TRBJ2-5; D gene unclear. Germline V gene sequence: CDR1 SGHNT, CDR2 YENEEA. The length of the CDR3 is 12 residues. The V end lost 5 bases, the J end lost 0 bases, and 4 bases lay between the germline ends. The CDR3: CASSPYQETQYF. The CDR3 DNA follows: TGTGCCAGCAGCCCGTACCAAGAGACCCAGTACTTC.

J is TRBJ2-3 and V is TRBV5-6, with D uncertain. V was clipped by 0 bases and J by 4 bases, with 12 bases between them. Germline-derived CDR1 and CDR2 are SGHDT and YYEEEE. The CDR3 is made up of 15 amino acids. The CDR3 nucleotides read TGTGCCAGCAGCTTGGCGCCTGCTCACTCAGATACGCAGTATTTT. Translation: CASSLAPAHSDTQYF.

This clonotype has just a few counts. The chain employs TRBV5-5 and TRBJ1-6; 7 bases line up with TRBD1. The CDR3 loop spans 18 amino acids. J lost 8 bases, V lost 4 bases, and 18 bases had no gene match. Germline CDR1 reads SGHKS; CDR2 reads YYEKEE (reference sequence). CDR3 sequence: CASSVVPRDSSLYSPLHF. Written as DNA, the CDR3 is TGTGCCAGCAGCGTAGTACCCCGGGACAGCTCCCTTTATTCACCCCTCCACTTT.